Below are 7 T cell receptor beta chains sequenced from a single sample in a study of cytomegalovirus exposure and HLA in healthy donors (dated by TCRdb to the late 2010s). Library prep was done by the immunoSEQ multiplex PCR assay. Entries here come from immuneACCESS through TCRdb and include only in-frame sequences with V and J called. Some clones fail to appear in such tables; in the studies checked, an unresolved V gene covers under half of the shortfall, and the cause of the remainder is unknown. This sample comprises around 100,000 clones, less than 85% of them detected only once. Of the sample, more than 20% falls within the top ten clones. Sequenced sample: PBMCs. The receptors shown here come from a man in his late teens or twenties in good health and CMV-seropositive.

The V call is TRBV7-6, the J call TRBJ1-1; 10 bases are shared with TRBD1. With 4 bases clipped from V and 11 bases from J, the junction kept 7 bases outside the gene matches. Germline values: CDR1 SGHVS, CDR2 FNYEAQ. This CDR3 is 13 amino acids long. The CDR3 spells CASSSTGGAPAFF. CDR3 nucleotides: TGTGCCAGCAGCTCGACAGGGGGCGCACCGGCTTTCTTT. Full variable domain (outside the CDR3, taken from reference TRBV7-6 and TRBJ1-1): GAGVSQSPRYKVTKRGQDVALRCDPISGHVSLYWYRQALGQGPEFLTYFNYEAQQDKSGLPNDRFSAERPEGSISTLTIQRTEQRDSAMYRCASSSTGGAPAFFGQGTRLTVV.

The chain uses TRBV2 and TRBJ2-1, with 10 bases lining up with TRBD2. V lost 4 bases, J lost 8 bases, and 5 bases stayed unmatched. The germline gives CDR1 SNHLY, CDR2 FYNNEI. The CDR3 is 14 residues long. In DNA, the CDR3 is TGTGCCAGCAGTGCTAGCGGGAGTATCTATGAGCAGTTCTTC. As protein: CASSASGSIYEQFF.

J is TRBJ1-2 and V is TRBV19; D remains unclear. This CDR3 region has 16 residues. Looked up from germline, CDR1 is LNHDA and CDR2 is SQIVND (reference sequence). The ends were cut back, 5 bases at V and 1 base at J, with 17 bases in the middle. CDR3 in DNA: TGTGCCAGTAGTTTCCCCCAGCGCGGAGATAACTATGGCTACACCTTC. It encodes CASSFPQRGDNYGYTF.

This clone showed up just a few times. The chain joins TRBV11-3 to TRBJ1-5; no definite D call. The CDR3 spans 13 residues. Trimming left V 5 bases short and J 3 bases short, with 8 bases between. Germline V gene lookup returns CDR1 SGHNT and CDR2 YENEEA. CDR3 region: CASSLSANQPQHF. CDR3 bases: TGTGCCAGCAGCCTTAGTGCCAATCAGCCCCAGCATTTT.

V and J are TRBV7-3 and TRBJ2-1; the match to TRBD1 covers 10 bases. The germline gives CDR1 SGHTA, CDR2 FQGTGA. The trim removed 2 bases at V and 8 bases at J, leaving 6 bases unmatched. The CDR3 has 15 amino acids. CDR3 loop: CASSLLGQGNYEQFF. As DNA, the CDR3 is TGTGCCAGCAGCTTATTGGGACAGGGGAACTATGAGCAGTTCTTC.

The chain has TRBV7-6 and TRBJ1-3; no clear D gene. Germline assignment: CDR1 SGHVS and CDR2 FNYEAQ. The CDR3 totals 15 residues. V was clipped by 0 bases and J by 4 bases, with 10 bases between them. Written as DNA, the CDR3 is TGTGCCAGCAGCTTAGCTGCGGCAGACGGAAACACCATATATTTT. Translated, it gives CASSLAAADGNTIYF.

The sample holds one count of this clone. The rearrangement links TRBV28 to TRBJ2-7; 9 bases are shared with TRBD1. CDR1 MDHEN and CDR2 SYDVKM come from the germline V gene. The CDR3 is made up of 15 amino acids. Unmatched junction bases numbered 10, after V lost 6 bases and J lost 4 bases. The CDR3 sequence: CASSPGQGNRYEQYF. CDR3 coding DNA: TGTGCCAGCAGCCCAGGACAGGGGAATCGATACGAGCAGTACTTC.